This entry lists 22 T cell receptor beta chains sequenced from one sample in a study of cytomegalovirus exposure and HLA in healthy donors. Clones were sequenced by immunoSEQ multiplex PCR, and TCRdb holds only the in-frame ones, with some missing. The data contain 70,000 or so clones, over 80% of them singletons. The sequenced material came from PBMCs. All receptors derive from a man aged 18 to 29 in good health and CMV-seronegative.

V and J are TRBV5-4 and TRBJ2-7; 9 bases match TRBD1. The CDR3 loop spans 15 amino acids. V shed 4 bases, J shed 2 bases, and the junction held 7 bases outside the gene matches. Germline CDR1 SGHNT, CDR2 YYREEE (reference sequence). CDR3 in amino acids: CASSQRQGGAYEQYF. The CDR3, as DNA: TGTGCCAGCAGCCAAAGACAGGGGGGGGCCTACGAGCAGTACTTC.

The chain carries TRBV2 and TRBJ2-3; D may be TRBD2 (6 bases). The germline gives CDR1 SNHLY, CDR2 FYNNEI. This CDR3 is built from 12 residues. Trimming removed 6 bases at V and 6 bases at J, with 10 bases between. Here the CDR3 DNA reads TGTGCCAGCAGAAGACTAGGGGATACGCAGTATTTT. Translation gives CASRRLGDTQYF.

This chain connects TRBV10-3 to TRBJ1-1; D is ambiguous. Germline lookup yields CDR1 ENHRY and CDR2 SYGVKD. V dropped 6 bases and J dropped 1 base, with 12 bases sitting between them. The CDR3 is 14 amino acids. The CDR3 bases are TGTGCCATCAGGGAGGGCACCTCGAACACTGAAGCTTTCTTT. Translating gives CAIREGTSNTEAFF.

The chain carries TRBV6-6 and TRBJ1-4; a possible D gene is TRBD1 (6 bases). This CDR3 is built from 15 residues. Germline V gives CDR1 MNHNY, CDR2 SVGAGI (reference sequence). Between the trimmed V and J ends, which lost 2 bases and 4 bases, there was a span of 11 bases. The CDR3 loop is CASSYRGQINEKLFF. CDR3 sequence (DNA): TGTGCCAGCAGTTACCGAGGACAGATTAATGAAAAACTGTTTTTT.

As for this clone: Relative to the germline gene, one junction end is altered; a read error may explain this. The gene calls are TRBV7-7 and TRBJ2-2, with D unresolved. This CDR3 contains 16 residues. CDR1 and CDR2 (germline): SSHAT, FNYEAQ (reference sequence). The CDR3 loop is CASSLTPAVNTGELFF. The CDR3 coding sequence is TGTGCTAGCAGCTTAACTCCCGCCGTGAACACCGGGGAGCTGTTTTTT.

V is TRBV11-2 and J is TRBJ2-7; 8 bases line up with TRBD2. Trimming removed 5 bases from V and 2 bases from J; junction bases left unmatched: 11. Per the germline V gene, CDR1 is SGHAT and CDR2 is FQNNGV. This CDR3 spans 16 amino acids. The CDR3 nucleotides are TGTGCCAGCAGCCCAGCTCCAAGCGGGAGACCCTACGAGCAGTACTTC. The encoded protein is CASSPAPSGRPYEQYF.

The chain is built from TRBV19 and TRBJ2-2; no clear D gene. Trimming took 3 bases from V and 2 from J, leaving 7 bases between them. CDR3 length: 14 amino acids. Germline values: CDR1 LNHDA, CDR2 SQIVND (reference sequence). This CDR3 reads CASSISPNTGELFF. The CDR3 DNA follows: TGTGCCAGTAGTATTAGTCCTAACACCGGGGAGCTGTTTTTT.

Only one count was recorded for this clone. This chain links TRBV7-2 with TRBJ1-2; 9 nucleotides line up with TRBD1. This CDR3 comprises 18 residues. Looked up from germline, CDR1 is SGHTA and CDR2 is FQGNSA. Trimming removed 2 bases from V and 5 bases from J; junction bases left unmatched: 15. CDR3 in DNA: TGTGCCAGCAGCTTATATTACGACAGGGGGTATTTTAGGTATGGCTACACCTTC. Its protein is CASSLYYDRGYFRYGYTF.

This chain joins TRBV5-1 and TRBJ1-1, with 8 bases aligning to TRBD1. The CDR3 consists of 16 residues. V dropped 1 base and J dropped 2; count of bases not matched to a gene: 7. Germline values: CDR1 SGHRS, CDR2 YFSETQ. CDR3 loop: CASSLSIQGVNTEAFF. The CDR3 DNA sequence: TGCGCCAGCAGCTTGTCTATACAGGGGGTAAACACTGAAGCTTTCTTT. Variable domain in full (rest from reference TRBV5-1 and TRBJ1-1): KAGVTQTPRYLIKTRGQQVTLSCSPISGHRSVSWYQQTPGQGLQFLFEYFSETQRNKGNFPGRFSGRQFSNSRSEMNVSTLELGDSALYLCASSLSIQGVNTEAFFGQGTRLTVV.

The chain employs TRBV11-2 and TRBJ1-1; D possibly corresponds to TRBD1 (5 bases). Germline CDR1 SGHAT, CDR2 FQNNGV. Between the trimmed V and J ends, which lost 6 bases and 1 base, there was a span of 9 bases. The CDR3 is 13 amino acids. This chain's CDR3 is CASSRQQNTEAFF. CDR3 DNA: TGTGCCAGCAGTAGACAGCAGAACACTGAAGCTTTCTTT. The full variable domain, with the rest looked up from reference TRBV11-2 and TRBJ1-1, is EAGVAQSPRYKIIEKRQSVAFWCNPISGHATLYWYQQILGQGPKLLIQFQNNGVVDDSQLPKDRFSAERLKGVDSTLKIQPAKLEDSAVYLCASSRQQNTEAFFGQGTRLTVV.

This clone was seen only once. The chain has TRBV2 and TRBJ2-6; D is uncertain. Trimming took off 8 bases at V and 1 base at J, with 15 bases between the two ends. CDR1 and CDR2 from the germline V gene are SNHLY and FYNNEI. CDR3 size: 16 residues. CDR3 in DNA: TGTGCCAGCCAGCCAGAGAGGAGATCTGGGGCCAACGTCCTGACTTTC. Translated, it gives CASQPERRSGANVLTF.

The chain combines TRBV7-2 with TRBJ2-7; the match to TRBD2 covers 7 bases. The CDR3 runs 15 residues. Looked up from germline, CDR1 is SGHTA and CDR2 is FQGNSA. Germline trimming cut 0 bases from V and 3 bases from J; bases unmatched to any gene: 5. The CDR3 nucleotides are TGTGCCAGCAGCTTAGCGCCCGGCGGGGGCTACGAGCAGTACTTC. It codes for CASSLAPGGGYEQYF.

This clone has just a few counts. The genes are TRBV9 and TRBJ2-1; TRBD2 matches 7 bases. The CDR3 has 15 amino acids. CDR1 is SGDLS and CDR2 is YYNGEE in the germline V gene. Trimming at V came to 4 bases and at J to 4 bases, leaving 8 bases not matched to a gene. The CDR3 DNA reads as TGTGCCAGCAGCACTACCGGGACTACTTACAATGAGCAGTTCTTC. Residues: CASSTTGTTYNEQFF. The entire variable domain, with the rest obtained from reference TRBV9 and TRBJ2-1, is as follows: DSGVTQTPKHLITATGQRVTLRCSPRSGDLSVYWYQQSLDQGLQFLIQYYNGEERAKGNILERFSAQQFPDLHSELNLSSLELGDSALYFCASSTTGTTYNEQFFGPGTRLTVL.

The chain carries TRBV7-2 and TRBJ2-2; TRBD2 might be the D (6 bases). Between the trimmed V and J ends, which lost 7 bases and 4 bases, there was a span of 16 bases. Looked up from germline, CDR1 is SGHTA and CDR2 is FQGNSA. The CDR3 loop spans 15 amino acids. The CDR3 loop is CASTLLGGGTGELFF. CDR3 nucleotide sequence: TGTGCCAGCACCCTTCTGGGAGGAGGCACCGGGGAGCTGTTTTTT.

This clone was detected only once. V and J are TRBV9 and TRBJ2-7; 10 bases align to TRBD2. Germline V gives CDR1 SGDLS, CDR2 YYNGEE. J lost 6 bases, V lost 4 bases, and 10 bases had no gene match. The CDR3 extends over 15 amino acids. CDR3 sequence (DNA): TGTGCCAGCAGCCCAACACCGGGACTAGCGTTCGAGCAGTACTTC. It translates to CASSPTPGLAFEQYF.

The genes are TRBV9 and TRBJ2-3, with 8 bases identical to TRBD2. This CDR3 spans 18 amino acids. V shed 0 bases, J shed 0 bases, and the junction held 9 bases outside the gene matches. Germline V gene data show CDR1 as SGDLS and CDR2 as YYNGEE. CDR3 residues: CASSVDPSGSWSTDTQYF. In DNA form, the CDR3 reads TGTGCCAGCAGCGTAGATCCCAGCGGGAGCTGGAGCACAGATACGCAGTATTTT.

CDR3 in amino acids: CASSLRRDSYIYGYTF. The CDR3 DNA reads as TGTGCCAGCAGTTTACGCCGGGACAGTTACATCTATGGCTACACCTTC. This sequence joins TRBV28 and TRBJ1-2; 7 bases align to TRBD1. The CDR3 spans 16 residues. Per the germline V gene, CDR1 is MDHEN and CDR2 is SYDVKM. V gave up 2 bases and J gave up 4 bases; unmatched junction bases: 10.

The CDR3 is CASSLTGPNYGYTF. The CDR3 DNA follows: TGTGCCAGCAGCTTGACAGGGCCAAACTATGGCTACACCTTC. This chain uses TRBV7-3 with TRBJ1-2; 7 bases agree with TRBD1. Trimming took 3 bases from V and 2 from J; bases not matched to a gene: 3. This CDR3 has 14 residues. The V gene's germline CDR1 is SGHTA and CDR2 FQGTGA.

V is TRBV4-2 and J is TRBJ2-7; 10 positions agree with TRBD1. The CDR3 covers 17 residues. Germline CDR1 is LGHNA and CDR2 is YNFKEQ. The junction had 14 bases not matched to a gene; V was cut back by 4 bases and J by 5 bases. The CDR3 is CASSLGTSGTGEHEQYF. CDR3 sequence (DNA): TGTGCCAGCAGCCTAGGTACCTCCGGGACAGGGGAACACGAGCAGTACTTC.

Here the CDR3 reads CATNDRALNTEAFF. CDR3 sequence (DNA): TGTGCCACCAACGACAGGGCCTTGAACACTGAAGCTTTCTTT. The chain joins TRBV10-3 to TRBJ1-1; 7 bases align to TRBD1. The CDR3 covers 14 residues. Germline trimming cut 10 bases from V and 0 bases from J; bases unmatched to any gene: 8. Germline lookup yields CDR1 ENHRY and CDR2 SYGVKD.

This chain connects TRBV2 to TRBJ2-3; 8 positions agree with TRBD2. The germline CDR1 and CDR2 sequences are SNHLY and FYNNEI. J was trimmed by 5 bases and V by 3 bases; bases with no gene match: 7. The CDR3 loop spans 15 amino acids. The CDR3 here is CASSELPSGLDTQYF. As DNA, the CDR3 is TGTGCCAGCAGTGAGCTCCCTAGCGGGCTAGATACGCAGTATTTT.

This clone was detected once. The V call is TRBV28, the J call TRBJ2-7; D is ambiguous. Germline V gene sequence: CDR1 MDHEN, CDR2 SYDVKM. The CDR3 contains 11 residues. V was clipped by 5 bases and J by 6 bases, with 8 bases between them. CDR3 loop: CASSATSEQYF. The CDR3 bases are TGTGCCAGCAGTGCTACCTCCGAGCAGTACTTC.